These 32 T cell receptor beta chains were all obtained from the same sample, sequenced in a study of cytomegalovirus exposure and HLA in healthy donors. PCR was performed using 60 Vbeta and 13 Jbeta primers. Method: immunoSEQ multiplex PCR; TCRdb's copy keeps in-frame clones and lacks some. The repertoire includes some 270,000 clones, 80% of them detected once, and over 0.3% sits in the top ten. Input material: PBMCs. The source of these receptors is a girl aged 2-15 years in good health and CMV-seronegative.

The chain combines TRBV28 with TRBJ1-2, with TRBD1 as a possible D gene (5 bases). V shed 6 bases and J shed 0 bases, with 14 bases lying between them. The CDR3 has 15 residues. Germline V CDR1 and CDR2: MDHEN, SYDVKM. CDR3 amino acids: CASSFQGRANYGYTF. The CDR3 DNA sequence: TGTGCCAGCAGCTTCCAGGGAAGGGCTAACTATGGCTACACCTTC.

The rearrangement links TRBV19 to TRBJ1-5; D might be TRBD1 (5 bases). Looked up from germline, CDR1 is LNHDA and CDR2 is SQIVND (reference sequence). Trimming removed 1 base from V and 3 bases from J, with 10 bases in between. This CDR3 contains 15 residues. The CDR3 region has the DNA TGTGCCAGTAGTATAGGCGGCAGGGTCAATCAGCCCCAGCATTTT. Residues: CASSIGGRVNQPQHF.

The CDR3 DNA is TGCAGCGTCCTTTGTTGGGAGAAAATATCCTACGAGCAGTACTTC. Residues: CSVLCWEKISYEQYF. This rearrangement joins TRBV29-1 to TRBJ2-7, with D perhaps matching TRBD2 (5 bases). V was clipped by 6 bases and J by 1 base, with 19 bases between them. Looked up from germline, CDR1 is SQVTM and CDR2 is ANQGSEA. The CDR3 runs to 15 residues.

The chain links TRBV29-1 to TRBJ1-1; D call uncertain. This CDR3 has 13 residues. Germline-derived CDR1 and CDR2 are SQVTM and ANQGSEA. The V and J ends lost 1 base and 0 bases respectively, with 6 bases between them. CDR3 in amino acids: CSVEGRMNTEAFF. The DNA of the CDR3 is TGCAGCGTTGAAGGGCGGATGAACACTGAAGCTTTCTTT.

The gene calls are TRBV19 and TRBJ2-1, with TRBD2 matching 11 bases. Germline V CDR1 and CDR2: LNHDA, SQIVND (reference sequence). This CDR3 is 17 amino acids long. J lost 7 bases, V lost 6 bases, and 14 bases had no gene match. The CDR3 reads CASSPWASGGQRNEQFF. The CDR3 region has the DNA TGTGCCAGTAGCCCCTGGGCTAGCGGGGGGCAGCGGAATGAGCAGTTCTTC. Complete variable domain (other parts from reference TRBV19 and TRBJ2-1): DGGITQSPKYLFRKEGQNVTLSCEQNLNHDAMYWYRQDPGQGLRLIYYSQIVNDFQKGDIAEGYSVSREKKESFPLTVTSAQKNPTAFYLCASSPWASGGQRNEQFFGPGTRLTVL.

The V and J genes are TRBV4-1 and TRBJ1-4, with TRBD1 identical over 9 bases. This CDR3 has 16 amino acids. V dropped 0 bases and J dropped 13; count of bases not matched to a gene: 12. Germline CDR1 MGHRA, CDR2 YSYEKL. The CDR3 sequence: CASSQDVGQGRGLLFF. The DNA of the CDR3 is TGCGCCAGCAGCCAAGATGTAGGACAGGGGAGGGGGTTACTGTTTTTT.

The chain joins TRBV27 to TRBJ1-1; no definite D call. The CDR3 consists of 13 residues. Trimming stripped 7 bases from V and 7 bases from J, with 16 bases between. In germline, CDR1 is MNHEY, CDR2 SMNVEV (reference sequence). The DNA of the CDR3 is TGTGCCAGCATTCCCTACCCGAGGAGTGAAGCTTTCTTT. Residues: CASIPYPRSEAFF.

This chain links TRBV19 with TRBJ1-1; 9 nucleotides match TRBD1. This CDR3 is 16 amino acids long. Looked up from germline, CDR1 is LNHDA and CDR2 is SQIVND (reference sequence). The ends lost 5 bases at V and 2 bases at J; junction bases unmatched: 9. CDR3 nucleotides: TGTGCCAGTAGTCACATTCCGGGACAGGGTAACACTGAAGCTTTCTTT. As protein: CASSHIPGQGNTEAFF.

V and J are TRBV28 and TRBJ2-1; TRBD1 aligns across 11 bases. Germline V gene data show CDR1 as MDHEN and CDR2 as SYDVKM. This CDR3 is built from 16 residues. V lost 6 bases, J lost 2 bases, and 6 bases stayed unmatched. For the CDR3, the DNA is TGTGCCAGCAGACCGGGACAGGGGGTTACCTACAATGAGCAGTTCTTC. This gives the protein CASRPGQGVTYNEQFF.

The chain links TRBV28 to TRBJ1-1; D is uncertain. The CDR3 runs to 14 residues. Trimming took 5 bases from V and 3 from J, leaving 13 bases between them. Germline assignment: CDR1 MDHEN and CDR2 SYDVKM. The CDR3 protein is CASSPPRTYTEAFF. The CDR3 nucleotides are TGTGCCAGCAGTCCCCCAAGAACTTACACTGAAGCTTTCTTT.

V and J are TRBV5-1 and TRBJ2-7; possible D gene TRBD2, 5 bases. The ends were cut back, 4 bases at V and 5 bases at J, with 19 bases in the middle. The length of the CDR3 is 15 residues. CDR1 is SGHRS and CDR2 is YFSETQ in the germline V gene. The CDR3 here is CASSLTSSYGNEQYF. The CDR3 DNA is TGCGCCAGCAGCCTGACTTCTAGCTATGGCAACGAGCAGTACTTC.

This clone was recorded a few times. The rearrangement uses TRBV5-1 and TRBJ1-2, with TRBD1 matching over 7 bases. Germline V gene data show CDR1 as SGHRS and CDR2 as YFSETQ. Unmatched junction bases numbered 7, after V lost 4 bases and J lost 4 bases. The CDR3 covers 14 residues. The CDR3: CASSTDRESYGYTF. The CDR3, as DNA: TGCGCCAGCAGCACAGACAGGGAGAGCTATGGCTACACCTTC.

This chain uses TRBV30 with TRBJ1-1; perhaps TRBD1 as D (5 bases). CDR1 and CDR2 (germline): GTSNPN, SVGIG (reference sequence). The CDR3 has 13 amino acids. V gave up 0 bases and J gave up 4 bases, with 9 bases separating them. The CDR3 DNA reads TGTGCCTGGAGTGTCCTCGGGGGCACTGAAGCTTTCTTT. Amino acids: CAWSVLGGTEAFF.

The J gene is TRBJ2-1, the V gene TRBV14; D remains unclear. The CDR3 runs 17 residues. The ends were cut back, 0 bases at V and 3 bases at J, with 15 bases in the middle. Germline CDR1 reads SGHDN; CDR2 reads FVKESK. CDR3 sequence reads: CASSQDKWQYRYNEQFF. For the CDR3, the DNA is TGTGCCAGCAGCCAAGACAAATGGCAGTACCGCTACAATGAGCAGTTCTTC.

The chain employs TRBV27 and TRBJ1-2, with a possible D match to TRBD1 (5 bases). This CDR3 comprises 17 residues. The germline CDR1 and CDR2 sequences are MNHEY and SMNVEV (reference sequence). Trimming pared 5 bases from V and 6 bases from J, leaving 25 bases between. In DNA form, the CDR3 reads TGTGCCAGCAGTCGGGAGGCGCGCGGGGCGAGACTGGATGGCTACACCTTC. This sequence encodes CASSREARGARLDGYTF.

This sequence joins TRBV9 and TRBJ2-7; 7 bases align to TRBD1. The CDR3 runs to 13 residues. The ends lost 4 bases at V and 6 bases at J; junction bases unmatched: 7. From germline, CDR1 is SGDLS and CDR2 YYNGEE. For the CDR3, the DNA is TGTGCCAGCAGCCCTCAGACAGGGCCCGAGCAGTACTTC. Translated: CASSPQTGPEQYF.

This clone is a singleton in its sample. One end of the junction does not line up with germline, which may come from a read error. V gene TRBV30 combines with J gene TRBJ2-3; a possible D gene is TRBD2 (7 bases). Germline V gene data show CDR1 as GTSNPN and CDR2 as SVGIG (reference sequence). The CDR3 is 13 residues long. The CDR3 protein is CARSAGARDTQYF. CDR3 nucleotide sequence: TGTGCCAGGAGCGCGGGGGCGCGGGATACGCAGTATTTT.

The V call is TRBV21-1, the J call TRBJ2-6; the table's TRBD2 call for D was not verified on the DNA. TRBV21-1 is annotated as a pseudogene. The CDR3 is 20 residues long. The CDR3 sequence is CASSPPWGGRQSSGANVLTF. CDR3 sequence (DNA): TGTGCCAGCAGCCCACCCTGGGGGGGCAGACAATCCTCTGGGGCCAACGTCCTGACTTTC.

CDR3 protein: CASSAVQGADGEAFF. The DNA of the CDR3 is TGTGCCAGCAGCGCGGTACAGGGGGCCGACGGGGAAGCTTTCTTT. This chain uses TRBV11-1 with TRBJ1-1; 9 bases agree with TRBD1. CDR3 size: 15 residues. Looked up from germline, CDR1 is SGHAT and CDR2 is FQDESV (reference sequence). Trimming removed 5 bases from V and 8 bases from J; junction bases left unmatched: 12.

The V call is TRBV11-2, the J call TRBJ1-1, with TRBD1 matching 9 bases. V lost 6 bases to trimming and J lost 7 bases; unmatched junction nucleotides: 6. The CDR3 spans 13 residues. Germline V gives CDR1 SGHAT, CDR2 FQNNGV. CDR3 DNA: TGTGCCAGCAGACAGGGGGCCGTCTTTGAAGCTTTCTTT. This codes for CASRQGAVFEAFF.

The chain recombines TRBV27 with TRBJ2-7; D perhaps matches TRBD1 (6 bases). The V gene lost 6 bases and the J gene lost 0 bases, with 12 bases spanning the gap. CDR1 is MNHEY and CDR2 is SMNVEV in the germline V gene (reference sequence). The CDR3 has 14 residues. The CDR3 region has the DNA TGTGCCAGCAGGAACAGGGACCTCTCCTACGAGCAGTACTTC. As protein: CASRNRDLSYEQYF.

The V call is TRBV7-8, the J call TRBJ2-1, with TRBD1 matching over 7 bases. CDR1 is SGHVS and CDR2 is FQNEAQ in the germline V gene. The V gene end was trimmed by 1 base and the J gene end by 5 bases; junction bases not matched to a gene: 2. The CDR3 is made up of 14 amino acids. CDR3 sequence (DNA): TGTGCCAGCAGCTTAGACAGGGGAGACAATGAGCAGTTCTTC. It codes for CASSLDRGDNEQFF. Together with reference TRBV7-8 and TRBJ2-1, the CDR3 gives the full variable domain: GAGVSQSPRYKVAKRGQDVALRCDPISGHVSLFWYQQALGQGPEFLTYFQNEAQLDKSGLPSDRFFAERPEGSVSTLKIQRTQQEDSAVYLCASSLDRGDNEQFFGPGTRLTVL.

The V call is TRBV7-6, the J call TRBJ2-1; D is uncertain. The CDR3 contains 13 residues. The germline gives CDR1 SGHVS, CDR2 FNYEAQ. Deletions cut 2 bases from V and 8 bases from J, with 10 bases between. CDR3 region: CASSLSRSHEQFF. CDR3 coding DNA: TGTGCCAGCAGCTTATCTAGGAGTCATGAGCAGTTCTTC.

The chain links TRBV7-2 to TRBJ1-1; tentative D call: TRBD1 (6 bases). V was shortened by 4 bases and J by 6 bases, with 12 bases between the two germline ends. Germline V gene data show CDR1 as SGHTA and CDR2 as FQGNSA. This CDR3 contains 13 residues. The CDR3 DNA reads TGTGCCAGCAGCTCGGACGACAGGCCTGAAGCTTTCTTT. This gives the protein CASSSDDRPEAFF.

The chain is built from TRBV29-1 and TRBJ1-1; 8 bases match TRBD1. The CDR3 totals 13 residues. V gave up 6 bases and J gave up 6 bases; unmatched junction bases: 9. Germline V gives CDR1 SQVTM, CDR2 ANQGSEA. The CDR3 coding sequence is TGCAGCGTGGTTGGACAGGGCGGGTCTGAAGCTTTCTTT. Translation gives CSVVGQGGSEAFF.

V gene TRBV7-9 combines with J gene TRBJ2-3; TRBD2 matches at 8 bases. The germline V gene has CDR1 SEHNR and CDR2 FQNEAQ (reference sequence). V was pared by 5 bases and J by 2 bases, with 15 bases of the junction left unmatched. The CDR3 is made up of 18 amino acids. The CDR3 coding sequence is TGTGCCAGCAGCCCGAAGGCGGGGGGCCTAGTTGCCACAGATACGCAGTATTTT. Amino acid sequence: CASSPKAGGLVATDTQYF.

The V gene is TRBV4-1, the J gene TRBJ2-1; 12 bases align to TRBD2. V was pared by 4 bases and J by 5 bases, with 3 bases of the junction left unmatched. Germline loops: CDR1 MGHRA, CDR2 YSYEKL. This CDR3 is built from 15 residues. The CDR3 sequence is CASSLRLAGDNEQFF. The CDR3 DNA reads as TGCGCCAGCAGCCTTCGACTAGCGGGAGACAATGAGCAGTTCTTC.

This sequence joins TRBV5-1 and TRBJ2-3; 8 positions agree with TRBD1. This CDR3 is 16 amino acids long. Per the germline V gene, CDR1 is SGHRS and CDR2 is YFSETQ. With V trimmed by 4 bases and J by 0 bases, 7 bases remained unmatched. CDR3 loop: CASSPTGAYSTDTQYF. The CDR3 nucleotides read TGCGCCAGCAGCCCGACAGGGGCGTATAGCACAGATACGCAGTATTTT.

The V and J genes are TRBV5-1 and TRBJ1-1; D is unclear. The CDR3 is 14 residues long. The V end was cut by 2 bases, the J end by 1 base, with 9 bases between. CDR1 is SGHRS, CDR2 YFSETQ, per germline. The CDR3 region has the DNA TGCGCCAGCAGCTTCGGGTTGGCGAACACTGAAGCTTTCTTT. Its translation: CASSFGLANTEAFF.

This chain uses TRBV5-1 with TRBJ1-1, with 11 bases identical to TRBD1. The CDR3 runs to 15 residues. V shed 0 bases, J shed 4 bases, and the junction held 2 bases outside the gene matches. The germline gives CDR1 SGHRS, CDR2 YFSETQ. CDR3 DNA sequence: TGCGCCAGCAGCTTGGGGGGGACAGGGGGCACTGAAGCTTTCTTT. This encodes CASSLGGTGGTEAFF.

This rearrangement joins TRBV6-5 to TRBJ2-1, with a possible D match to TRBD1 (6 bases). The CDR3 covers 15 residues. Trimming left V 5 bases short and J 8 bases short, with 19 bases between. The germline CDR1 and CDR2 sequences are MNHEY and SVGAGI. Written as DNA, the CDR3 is TGTGCCAGCAGTCCTCTAGGGGGAGTCACAGATGAGCAGTTCTTC. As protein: CASSPLGGVTDEQFF.

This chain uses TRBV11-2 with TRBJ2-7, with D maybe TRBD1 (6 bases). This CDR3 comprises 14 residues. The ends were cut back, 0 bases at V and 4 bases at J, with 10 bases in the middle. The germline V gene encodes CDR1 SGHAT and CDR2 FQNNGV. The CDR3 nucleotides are TGTGCCAGCAGCTTAGACAGGGGTACGTACGAGCAGTACTTC. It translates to CASSLDRGTYEQYF.